The clone carrying this T cell receptor (beta chain) has only one observation. The target antigen is unknown. V lost 0 bases to trimming and J lost 4 bases, with 11 bases between them. Per the germline V gene, CDR1 is WNHNN and CDR2 is SYGVQD (reference sequence). This CDR3 comprises 15 residues. The data were taken from a study of T cell responses to AZD1222 COVID-19 vaccine. Overall study results and limits: It was only a handful of AZD1222 recipients who were seropositive at baseline. Most donors were white British, females outnumbered males, and clonal diversity was possibly underestimated.

Only in-frame clones appear in the TCRdb table, and some are missing; sequencing was by immunoSEQ multiplex PCR. The table includes some 170,000 clones, 75% to 90% detected once. This chain joins TRBV10-1 and TRBJ2-3; tentatively, D is TRBD1 (5 bases). This TCR came from an adult who received the MenACWY meningococcal vaccine as a control. The sample in question was peripheral blood, obtained 28 days after the second dose of the MenACWY control vaccine. CDR3 region: CASSESAGIADTQYF. CDR3 sequence (DNA): TGCGCCAGCAGTGAGTCAGCAGGGATAGCAGATACGCAGTATTTT.